This TCR beta chain derives from a study of T cells after yellow fever vaccination. TCRdb itself ran the 5' RACE reads through MiXCR, one entry per CDR3 protein. The data hold some 350,000 distinct CDR3 sequences, with roughly 4.3% observed a single time. This CDR3 has 16 amino acids. The specimen comprised PBMCs, sampled 5 days after the yellow fever booster vaccination. V and J are TRBV3-2 and TRBJ2-7. TRBV3-2 is described as a pseudogene. The clonotype originates from a man younger than 35 who received the YFV17D yellow fever vaccine. The CDR3: CASSQDRWQRFYEQYF. The DNA for the CDR3 is TGTGCCAGCAGCCAAGATCGGTGGCAGAGGTTCTACGAGCAGTACTTC.